These T cell receptor beta chains were read from a single sample in a study of blood T cell repertoires in COVID-19. Sequencing was performed with immunoSEQ multiplex PCR; in TCRdb, only in-frame clones are kept and a portion is missing. The data show approximately 450,000 clones, 85% to 90% seen once. The specimen sequenced was PBMCs or T cells enriched from blood (not recorded which). Receptors originate from a man under 40 who had recovered from COVID-19. CDR3s include the opening cysteine and the closing phenylalanine or tryptophan. A clone size is listed for some rows: how often the clone was seen (once, few, many), or a class if it is expanded.

clone_size	v_call	j_call	cdr3_aa
NA	TRBV28	TRBJ1-5	CASSLGGQGFQPQHF
NA	TRBV3-1/TRBV3-2	TRBJ1-4	CASSRSTVTNEKLFF
NA	TRBV21-1	TRBJ2-7	CASSPRRGSYEQYF
NA	TRBV27	TRBJ2-1	CASSLQGLAGKNEQFF
NA	TRBV5-1	TRBJ2-1	CASSSPGTSGFNEQFF
NA	TRBV10-3	TRBJ1-5	CAIRGQADQPQHF
NA	TRBV3-1/TRBV3-2	TRBJ1-3	CASSQGSREIIYF
once	TRBV3-1/TRBV3-2	TRBJ2-7	CASSPSTGSSYEQYF
NA	TRBV14	TRBJ2-7	CASSQRLAVYEQYF
NA	TRBV28	TRBJ1-2	CASSPPTGANYGYTF
NA	TRBV5-1	TRBJ2-1	CASSLTGTSSYNEQFF
NA	TRBV19	TRBJ2-3	CASSSWGGPDTQYF
NA	TRBV6-5	TRBJ2-7	CASNDNYEQYF
NA	TRBV28	TRBJ1-5	CASSLYGTGIQPQHF
NA	TRBV11-3	TRBJ2-1	CASSPGLGRVAANEQFF
NA	TRBV27	TRBJ1-6	CASSMGQVINSPLHF
NA	TRBV19	TRBJ2-7	CASRQGKLNEQYF
NA	TRBV2	TRBJ1-1	CASGGGTVNPQAFF
NA	TRBV7-9	TRBJ1-5	CASSLSGNQPQHF
NA	TRBV30	TRBJ2-2	CAWSVQGGSGELFF
NA	TRBV30	TRBJ2-7	CAWAPWSSYEQYF
NA	TRBV28	TRBJ1-5	CASSSTRGNQPQHF
NA	TRBV6-5	TRBJ2-5	CASRTGGLETQYF
NA	TRBV4-1	TRBJ1-1	CASSQDSGSGGNTEAFF
NA	TRBV18	TRBJ2-1	CASSPPLDRAYNEQFF
NA	TRBV5-6	TRBJ1-1	CASSSDPSGIAEAFF
NA	TRBV28	TRBJ1-5	CASSLSGILNQPQHF
NA	TRBV6-5	TRBJ2-7	CASMRQGAGYEQYF
many	TRBV7-6	TRBJ2-1	CASIEREPRDCEQFF
NA	TRBV11-2	TRBJ1-1	CASSHDRIAEAFF
NA	TRBV5-1	TRBJ1-6	CASSFTPDSQANSPLHF
few	TRBV30	TRBJ1-2	CASGGTALGYTF
NA	TRBV27	TRBJ1-6	CASSLVFNSPLHF
NA	TRBV6-5	TRBJ2-7	CASMAASYEQYF
NA	TRBV6-5	TRBJ2-1	CATEGGAGASIF
NA	TRBV3-1/TRBV3-2	TRBJ2-7	CASSEPGFSGRAVGEQYF
NA	TRBV13	TRBJ2-7	CASSTGLARSYEQYF
NA	TRBV7-8	TRBJ2-1	CASSKTSGLSYNEQFF
NA	TRBV19	TRBJ2-7	CASSITGLSSYEQYF
NA	TRBV11-1	TRBJ1-3	CASSLDGLPGNTIYF
once	TRBV11-2	TRBJ2-3	CASSPDLVGGITDTQYF
few	TRBV18	TRBJ2-5	CASSPTSGIQETQYF
NA	TRBV29-1	TRBJ2-3	CSAGAFTDTQYF
NA	TRBV28	TRBJ2-7	CASSFQVAGAYEQYF
NA	TRBV4-1	TRBJ2-7	CASSQAPPGIHEQYF
few	TRBV7-8	TRBJ2-3	CASSPGTVTSTDTQYF
NA	TRBV5-1	TRBJ1-2	CASSAPGTGSGYTF
NA	TRBV28	TRBJ1-6	CASSPADRPNSPLHF